This is a list of T cell receptor beta chains from one sample in a study of cytomegalovirus exposure and HLA in healthy donors. The table came from immunoSEQ multiplex PCR; TCRdb's copy has only in-frame clones and leaves some out. This sample has under 250,000 clones; more than 75% occur once, and the top ten carry around 2.7%. Sample: PBMCs. The receptors come from a woman aged 35 to 49 in good health and CMV-seronegative. Each CDR3 is given with its conserved first and last residue. A D gene is named only where the DNA matches it firmly. Not every row has a clone size; where given, it reads once, few, many or a size class.

J,D,V,size,DNA,CDR3
TRBJ2-3,TRBD2,TRBV2,-,TGTGCCAGCAGTGAAGGCGGGACTAGCGGACCCACAGATACGCAGTATTTT,CASSEGGTSGPTDTQYF
TRBJ2-1,-,TRBV20-1,few,TGCAGTGCTACCGAGGAGTATGAGCAGTTCTTC,CSATEEYEQFF
TRBJ2-5,TRBD1,TRBV7-9,-,TGTGCCAGCAGCTTAGGACCGATACAGGGGGAGACCCAGTACTTC,CASSLGPIQGETQYF
TRBJ2-1,TRBD1,TRBV5-6,-,TGTGCCAGCAGCTACGGGACAGGGGTAACCTACAATGAGCAGTTCTTC,CASSYGTGVTYNEQFF
TRBJ2-3,-,TRBV2,-,TGTGCCAGTGGGGGCGAGAGCAGAGATACGCAGTATTTT,CASGGESRDTQYF
TRBJ2-7,TRBD1,TRBV27,few,TGTGCCAGCCGGGACAGGGGGCTAAGGTACGAGCAGTACTTC,CASRDRGLRYEQYF
TRBJ2-4,TRBD2,TRBV7-9,-,TGTGCCAGCAGCTTAGTAAAAGCGGGAGATGGGAACATTCAGTACTTC,CASSLVKAGDGNIQYF
TRBJ1-1,TRBD1,TRBV6-4,-,TGTGCCAGCAGTGAGGTAAGGACAGGGAACACTGAAGCTTTCTTT,CASSEVRTGNTEAFF
TRBJ2-1,TRBD2,TRBV19,-,TGTGCCAGTAGTATGGCTAGCGGGGTCTACAATGAGCAGTTCTTC,CASSMASGVYNEQFF
TRBJ1-4,-,TRBV30,-,TGTGCCTGGACCCTCCCCGGGTCAACTAATGAAAAACTGTTTTTT,CAWTLPGSTNEKLFF
TRBJ2-3,TRBD2,TRBV7-9,few,TGTGCCAGCAGCCAAACTAGCGAGTACACAGATACGCAGTATTTT,CASSQTSEYTDTQYF
TRBJ2-7,-,TRBV2,-,TGTGCCAGCGTTGACACGGGGATCACCTACGAGCAGTACTTC,CASVDTGITYEQYF
TRBJ1-6,-,TRBV2,-,TGTGCCAGCAGTGAACGGCAGGGCCCCGGTTCACCCCTCCACTTT,CASSERQGPGSPLHF
TRBJ1-5,-,TRBV2,few,TGTGCCAGCAGTGAAAAAGGGAGAAATCAGCCCCAGCATTTT,CASSEKGRNQPQHF
TRBJ2-1,-,TRBV19,-,TGTGCCAGTAGTATATATTCCCCTATACGAGGCTACAATGAGCAGTTCTTC,CASSIYSPIRGYNEQFF
TRBJ1-5,-,TRBV19,-,TGTGCCAGTAGCCGCCCAGGGGCCCGCAATCAGCCCCAGCATTTT,CASSRPGARNQPQHF
TRBJ2-7,-,TRBV18,-,TGTGCCAGCTCTCTCGGACAAGGTGGCATGTACTTC,CASSLGQGGMYF
TRBJ2-2,TRBD2,TRBV19,few,TGTGCCAGTAGTATCCCGGGACTAGCGACCGGGGAGCTGTTTTTT,CASSIPGLATGELFF
TRBJ2-1,TRBD2,TRBV19,-,TGTGCCAGTAGTACTAGCGGGATGAGCTCCTACAATGAGCAGTTCTTC,CASSTSGMSSYNEQFF
TRBJ2-2,-,TRBV28,once,TGTGCCAGCAGTTCATGGCAGGGCGGCGGTGCGAACACCGGGGAGCTGTTTTTT,CASSSWQGGGANTGELFF
TRBJ1-1,-,TRBV30,-,TGTGCCTGGACAAGGCAGGGGTATACTGAAGCTTTCTTT,CAWTRQGYTEAFF
TRBJ2-2,-,TRBV19,-,TGTGCCACCTCGACAGGTGTAAGGACCGGGGAGCTGTTTTTT,CATSTGVRTGELFF
TRBJ2-1,-,TRBV7-9,-,TGTGCCAGCAGCTCCTTAGGCGGATCCTACAATGAGCAGTTCTTC,CASSSLGGSYNEQFF
TRBJ1-1,TRBD1,TRBV28,-,TGTGCCAGCAGTTTGCTGGGACAGGGGTTGAGGGCGAACACTGAAGCTTTCTTT,CASSLLGQGLRANTEAFF
TRBJ2-7,TRBD2,TRBV5-6,-,TGTGCCAGCAGCCTGCGTTCTAGCGGGAGGGCCGTCTACGAGCAGTACTTC,CASSLRSSGRAVYEQYF
TRBJ2-5,TRBD1,TRBV29-1,-,TGCAGCGTTCCCGGGACAGGGGGCGCGATAGGTTGGACCCAGTACTTC,CSVPGTGGAIGWTQYF
TRBJ2-4,TRBD1,TRBV5-1,-,TGCGCCAGCAGCCTCCAGGGGGATAGGGAGTACTTC,CASSLQGDREYF
TRBJ2-2,TRBD2,TRBV11-2,-,TGTGCCAGCAGCACCTGGACTAGCGGAAACACCGGGGAGCTGTTTTTT,CASSTWTSGNTGELFF
TRBJ1-5,TRBD1,TRBV29-1,few,TGCAGCGTTGAAGTCGGAGGGGGCGGTCAGCCCCAGCATTTT,CSVEVGGGGQPQHF
TRBJ1-5,-,TRBV19,-,TGTGCCAGTAGTATCGGCGTCAGGGGTATTCAGCCCCAGCATTTT,CASSIGVRGIQPQHF
TRBJ2-2,TRBD1,TRBV19,-,TGTGCCAGTAGTGCTTTATCCGGGACAGGGGGCTTTCGGAACACCGGGGAGCTGTTTTTT,CASSALSGTGGFRNTGELFF
TRBJ2-1,-,TRBV27,-,TGTGCCAGCAGTTACAGGGTTGGGAATGAGCAGTTCTTC,CASSYRVGNEQFF
TRBJ1-1,-,TRBV19,-,TGTGCCAGTCAGTCTGGATCGGGTCGCACTGAAGCTTTCTTT,CASQSGSGRTEAFF
TRBJ2-7,-,TRBV27,-,TGTGCCAGCAAGATCCCGGGGGCCTACGAGCAGTACTTC,CASKIPGAYEQYF
TRBJ2-7,TRBD2,TRBV27,-,TGTGCCAGCAGTGCCCGTAGCGGGAGGACCTACGAGCAGTACTTC,CASSARSGRTYEQYF
TRBJ2-7,TRBD2,TRBV9,-,TGTGCCAGCAGCGTAGCTTCTAGCGGCTACGAGCAGTACTTC,CASSVASSGYEQYF
TRBJ1-5,TRBD1,TRBV19,-,TGTGCCAGTAGTTCCCCAGGGGGTAGAAGAGGGAGCAATCAGCCCCAGCATTTT,CASSSPGGRRGSNQPQHF
TRBJ2-3,-,TRBV2,-,TGTGCCAGCAGTGAAGCGCATCTATCGGGTTATACGCAGTATTTT,CASSEAHLSGYTQYF
TRBJ2-5,-,TRBV6-5,-,TGTGCCAGCAGTTACTCGAGGATAAGGGAGACCCAGTACTTC,CASSYSRIRETQYF
TRBJ1-1,-,TRBV29-1,-,TGCAGCGTGCCTCCTGTTCAGGGACTCAGAAACACTGAAGCTTTCTTT,CSVPPVQGLRNTEAFF
TRBJ1-1,-,TRBV18,-,TGTGCCAGCTCACCACGACAGTCGAACACTGAAGCTTTCTTT,CASSPRQSNTEAFF
TRBJ1-2,-,TRBV27,once,TGTGCCAGCAGTTCCTACCGCTCAGACAAGTTTGGCTACACCTTC,CASSSYRSDKFGYTF
TRBJ2-2,TRBD1,TRBV10-1,-,TGCGCCAGCAGTGGCTGGGGTGCAGGGGGCAACACCGGGGAGCTGTTTTTT,CASSGWGAGGNTGELFF
TRBJ2-3,-,TRBV5-1,-,TGCGCCAGCAGCTTGGCCTTCCTGGGGCCCAGACTTACGGATACGCAGTATTTT,CASSLAFLGPRLTDTQYF
TRBJ2-5,-,TRBV7-9,-,TGTGCCAGCAGCCAGGGGGACTCGAAGACCCAGTACTTC,CASSQGDSKTQYF
TRBJ1-4,-,TRBV6-1,-,TGTGCCAGCAGTGGTCAAGACAGAACTAATGAAAAACTGTTTTTT,CASSGQDRTNEKLFF
TRBJ2-7,-,TRBV18,-,TGTGCCAGCTCACCGTCCGGGAACGAGCAGTACTTC,CASSPSGNEQYF
TRBJ2-1,TRBD2,TRBV15,-,TGTGCCACGACTCTTACTTCTAGCGGGATGGGGAATGAGCAGTTCTTC,CATTLTSSGMGNEQFF
TRBJ2-7,TRBD1,TRBV4-2,-,TGTGCCAGCAGCCTCTACCTTGGGACAGGTTACGAGCAGTACTTC,CASSLYLGTGYEQYF
TRBJ2-7,TRBD2,TRBV28,-,TGTGCCAGCAGTTTACGGCTAGCGGGAACCTACGAGCAGTACTTC,CASSLRLAGTYEQYF
TRBJ2-1,TRBD2,TRBV18,-,TGTGCCAGCTCACCATTCGAACTAGCGGACGCCTACAATGAGCAGTTCTTC,CASSPFELADAYNEQFF
TRBJ1-1,-,TRBV6-1,-,TGTGCCAGCAGTGAAGTGGGCAGGCGTATCACTGAAGCTTTCTTT,CASSEVGRRITEAFF
TRBJ2-7,-,TRBV20-1,few,TGCAGTGCCTATAGATACGAGCAGTACTTC,CSAYRYEQYF
TRBJ2-7,TRBD2,TRBV27,few,TGTGCCAGCAGTTTAGACGGGAGGGCCTACGAGCAGTACTTC,CASSLDGRAYEQYF
TRBJ1-3,-,TRBV7-6,-,TGTGCCAGCAGCTTAGGGAGGTCTGGAAACACCATATATTTT,CASSLGRSGNTIYF
TRBJ2-7,-,TRBV30,-,TGTGCCTGGAGTCGAGGGGGAAGCTCCTACGAGCAGTACTTC,CAWSRGGSSYEQYF
TRBJ2-7,-,TRBV27,-,TGTGCCAGCAGCCCGGGAGTTTCCTACGAGCAGTACTTC,CASSPGVSYEQYF
TRBJ2-7,TRBD1,TRBV6-5,-,TGTGCCAGCAGTAGACAGGGCGCCGGGACCTACGAGCAGTACTTC,CASSRQGAGTYEQYF
TRBJ1-2,-,TRBV19,-,TGTGCCAGTAGTTGGGCAGCTTATGGCTACACCTTC,CASSWAAYGYTF
TRBJ2-1,TRBD1,TRBV5-1,-,TGCGCCAGCAGCCCTGGACAGGACTACAATGAGCAGTTCTTC,CASSPGQDYNEQFF